This T cell receptor (beta chain) emerged from a study of control samples from healthy donors and cancer patients. The CDR3 is 16 residues long. The germline CDR1 and CDR2 sequences are PRHDT and FYEKMQ (reference sequence). J was trimmed by 3 bases and V by 5 bases; bases with no gene match: 12. Generated by immunoSEQ multiplex PCR, the TCRdb table keeps only in-frame clones and is missing some. This table has about 140,000 clones, roughly nine tenths appearing once. This clonotype was sampled from a man aged 18 to 30 in good health. V is TRBV13 and J is TRBJ2-7; 8 bases are shared with TRBD1. The source material was blood. The CDR3 region is CASSGGSGTGDYEQYF. The DNA for the CDR3 is TGTGCCAGCAGCGGGGGGTCCGGGACAGGTGACTACGAGCAGTACTTC.